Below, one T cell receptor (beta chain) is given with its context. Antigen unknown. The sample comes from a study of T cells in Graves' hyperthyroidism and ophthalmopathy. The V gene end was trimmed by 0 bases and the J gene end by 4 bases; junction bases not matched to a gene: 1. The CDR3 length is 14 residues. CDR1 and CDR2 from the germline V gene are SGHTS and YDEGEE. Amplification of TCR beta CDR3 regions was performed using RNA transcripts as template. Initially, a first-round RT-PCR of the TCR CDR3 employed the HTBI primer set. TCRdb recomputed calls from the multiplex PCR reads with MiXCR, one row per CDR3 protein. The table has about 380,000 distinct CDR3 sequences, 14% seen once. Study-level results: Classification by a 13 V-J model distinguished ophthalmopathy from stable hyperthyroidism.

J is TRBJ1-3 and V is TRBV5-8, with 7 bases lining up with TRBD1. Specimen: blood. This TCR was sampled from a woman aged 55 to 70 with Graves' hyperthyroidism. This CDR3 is CASSLDRGGNTIYF. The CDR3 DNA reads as TGTGCCAGCAGCTTGGACAGGGGAGGAAACACCATATATTTT.